Listed here are 10 T cell receptor beta chains from one sample, sequenced in a study of patients and donors after allogeneic stem cell transplantation. In TCRdb, the RT-PCR reads were re-called with MiXCR into one record per CDR3 protein. The sample lists 150,000 to 200,000 distinct CDR3 sequences; roughly two fifths were seen once. Specimen: blood, either unsorted or a sorted T cell fraction (not recorded which). Every receptor here comes from a human donor who was either an allogeneic HSCT recipient or a stem cell or donor lymphocyte infusion donor (not recorded which). It is not recorded whose cells these are; they may come from a transplant donor.

The chain carries TRBV12-3 or TRBV12-4 and TRBJ2-7, with D tentatively TRBD1 or TRBD2 (5 bases each). Trimming took off 5 bases at V and 7 bases at J, with 12 bases between the two ends. The CDR3 totals 12 residues. The DNA for the CDR3 is TGTGCCAGCAGTCTGGGACCTTGGGAGCAGTACTTC. This translates into CASSLGPWEQYF.

This clonotype was detected only a few times. J is TRBJ1-6 and V is TRBV9; D perhaps matches TRBD1 (5 bases). V was shortened by 4 bases and J by 0 bases, with 17 bases between the two germline ends. The germline V gene has CDR1 SGDLS and CDR2 YYNGEE. The CDR3 contains 18 residues. In DNA, the CDR3 is TGTGCCAGCAGCCCACCACTGGGGGAGAGCTCCTATAATTCACCCCTCCACTTT. Translating it yields CASSPPLGESSYNSPLHF.

The rearrangement joins TRBV5-6 to TRBJ2-7, with TRBD1 matching 8 bases. The CDR3 has 13 residues. Germline V gene sequence: CDR1 SGHDT, CDR2 YYEEEE. The V segment lost 3 bases and the J segment 5 bases; nucleotides outside the gene matches: 4. The CDR3 DNA is TGTGCCAGCAGCTGGCAGGGGGCGGACGAGCAGTACTTC. Its translation is CASSWQGADEQYF.

This chain joins TRBV12-5 and TRBJ2-1; TRBD2 agrees at 8 bases. J was trimmed by 4 bases and V by 7 bases; bases with no gene match: 6. The CDR3 contains 14 residues. Germline V gives CDR1 LGHNT, CDR2 FRNRAP. As DNA, the CDR3 is TGTGCTAGTGTCCCGGGAGGGAATTACAATGAGCAGTTCTTC. Its translation is CASVPGGNYNEQFF.

This CDR3 is CASRGGTSSGNTIYF. The DNA of the CDR3 is TGTGCCAGCAGGGGCGGGACTTCGTCTGGAAACACCATATATTTT. V is TRBV12-3 or TRBV12-4 and J is TRBJ1-3; tentative D call: TRBD1 (5 bases). The CDR3 has 15 amino acids. The V gene lost 6 bases and the J gene lost 1 base, with 13 bases spanning the gap.

This chain connects TRBV19 to TRBJ1-1; D not certain. Per germline, CDR1 LNHDA and CDR2 SQIVND (reference sequence). CDR3 length: 15 residues. V was cut by 0 bases and J by 1 base, with 9 bases left in between. The CDR3 is CASSIDASENTEAFF. The CDR3, as DNA: TGTGCCAGTAGTATAGACGCATCTGAGAACACTGAAGCTTTCTTT.

This sequence joins TRBV4-2 and TRBJ2-2; D uncertain. Trimming took off 0 bases at V and 5 bases at J, with 1 base between the two ends. The CDR3 is 12 residues long. The V gene's germline CDR1 is LGHNA and CDR2 YNFKEQ. The CDR3 reads CASSQETGELFF. The DNA of the CDR3 is TGTGCCAGCAGCCAAGAGACCGGGGAGCTGTTTTTT.

In DNA, the CDR3 is TGTGCCAGCAGTCATCTACAGGGGGAGGCGGAAAAACTGTTTTTT. Its translation is CASSHLQGEAEKLFF. The chain combines TRBV27 with TRBJ1-4; 8 bases align to TRBD1. This CDR3 contains 15 residues. V lost 5 bases to trimming and J lost 8 bases; unmatched junction nucleotides: 10. Per germline, CDR1 MNHEY and CDR2 SMNVEV (reference sequence).

The chain carries TRBV12-3 or TRBV12-4 and TRBJ2-7, with D perhaps TRBD1 or TRBD2 (5 bases each). The CDR3 is 15 amino acids. V was shortened by 5 bases and J by 7 bases, with 21 bases between the two germline ends. Here the CDR3 reads CASSPSPRQFREQYF. The DNA for the CDR3 is TGTGCCAGCAGTCCTAGCCCGCGACAGTTTCGAGAGCAGTACTTC.

The chain has TRBV4-3 and TRBJ2-7; D gene uncertain. Germline loops: CDR1 LGHNA, CDR2 YSLEER. The CDR3 has 12 amino acids. V lost 4 bases to trimming and J lost 4 bases, with 8 bases between them. The CDR3 protein is CASSPDMYEQYF. DNA for the CDR3: TGCGCCAGCAGCCCCGACATGTACGAGCAGTACTTC.